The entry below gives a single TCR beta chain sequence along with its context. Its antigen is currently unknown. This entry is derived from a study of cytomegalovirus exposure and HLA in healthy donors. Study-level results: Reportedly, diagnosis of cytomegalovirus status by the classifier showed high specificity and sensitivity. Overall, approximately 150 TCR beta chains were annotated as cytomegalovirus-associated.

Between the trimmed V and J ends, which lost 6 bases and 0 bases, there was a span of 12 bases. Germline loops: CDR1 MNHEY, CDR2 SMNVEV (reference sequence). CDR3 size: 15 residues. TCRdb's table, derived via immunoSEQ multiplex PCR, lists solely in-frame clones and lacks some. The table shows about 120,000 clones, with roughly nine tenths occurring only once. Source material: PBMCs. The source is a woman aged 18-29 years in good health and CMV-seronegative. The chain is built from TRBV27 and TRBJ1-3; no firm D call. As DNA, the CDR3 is TGTGCCAGCAGCCTAACCTTCCGCTCTGGAAACACCATATATTTT. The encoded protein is CASSLTFRSGNTIYF.